This T cell receptor beta chain is drawn from a study of cytomegalovirus exposure and HLA in healthy donors (dated by TCRdb to the late 2010s). A note on the overall study: An earlier analysis of approximately 640 of the donors reported approximately 300 Gb of sequence data and 117 million unique TCR beta sequences from 150 million to 200 million T cells. An early release covering about 600 HLA-typed donors comprised roughly 300 gigabases of sequencing data and around 80 million unique TCR sequences. Of the 300 to 400 genotyped donors, 65% to 90% fell in the genetic ancestry cluster associated with self-reported Caucasian donors. The study aimed to test whether cataloging public T cell receptors could reveal signatures of past pathogen exposure. The study profiled the T cell repertoires of fewer than 850 subjects by immunosequencing and related them to cytomegalovirus serostatus. A separate validation cohort of roughly 110 different subjects was used in addition to the roughly 720-subject first cohort. High-throughput TCR immunosequencing, statistical association of individual TCRs with disease status, and machine learning were combined to predict cytomegalovirus infection status. A later analysis re-analyzed previously published TCR beta repertoires from about 600 donors and added high-resolution HLA genotyping to study TCR occurrence patterns. The later analysis used no new phenotypic data to find candidate immune exposures, relying instead on TCR beta sequences and their occurrence across donors. An earlier analysis of 587 of the donors applied high-throughput TCR beta sequencing to assess whether each TCR beta V gene segment acted as functional or pseudogenic. Donor age, sex, ethnicity and CMV serostatus were compiled alongside the repertoire data. A later genetic analysis took genome-wide SNP genotypes for about 60% of the roughly 670 donors and used that subset as a discovery cohort. All discovery cohort repertoires had been generated using a single sequencing platform. HLA typing covered class I and class II loci at four-digit resolution. The number of typed donors differed by locus: 629-630 for A, B, C, DRB1 and DQB1; approximately 520 for DQA1; about 600 for DPA1; and approximately 450 for DPB1. Roughly 5 DR-DQ haplotypes were handled as single units for association and clustering, since linkage in the cohort was strong. Among 398 genotyped donors of the cohort, an average of around 240,000 unique TCR beta nucleotide sequences were sequenced per donor, roughly a sixth of them non-productive.

In the germline V gene (reference sequence), CDR1 corresponds to SGHAT and CDR2 to FQDESV. V loses 1 base, J loses 7 bases, and the germline ends lie 11 bases apart. From the cysteine up to the phenylalanine, the CDR3 has a length of 14 residues. The kept DNA is CDR3 alone, 42 bases in frame from the first base. Library preparation employed the immunoSEQ multiplex PCR assay. A mixture of 60 forward primers for TCR Vbeta segments and 13 reverse primers for TCR Jbeta segments was used in the multiplex PCR. The CDR3 region of rearranged TCR beta genes was amplified from genomic DNA with a multiplex PCR assay. The Illumina HiSeq System was used to sequence the amplified TCR beta libraries as 87-base-pair reads. The authors' pipeline ran thus. A later analysis tallied around 82 million unique TCR beta chains across the 666 repertoires, and 10 million to 11 million of those chains were shared by two or more donors. Raw reads were error-corrected and collapsed into unique sequences by a nearest-neighbor algorithm in which closely related sequences were merged to remove PCR and sequencing errors. CDR3 sequences were aligned to IMGT reference sequences to assign V, D and J gene segments. For a sequence to be retained, a match of at least six nucleotides was required to both a V gene segment and a J gene segment. A rearrangement was called productive if the CDR3 had no stop codons and remained in frame with V and J, and every other rearrangement was called non-productive. Following IMGT convention, CDR3 was defined as the stretch from the second conserved V-encoded cysteine to the conserved J-encoded phenylalanine. In an earlier analysis of roughly 580 of the donors, sequences lacking an unambiguous match to a single V gene segment were excluded. An earlier analysis of 500 to 600 of the donors classified V segments as functional when productive rearrangements were above 56.7% and as segregating when the standard deviation between donors was above 5%. To diagnose cytomegalovirus status from the catalog of TCR beta chain sequences, a statistical classification framework was built. A later analysis assigned V and J genes by comparing TCR nucleotide sequences with IMGT/GENE-DB human TR gene sequences. Using the TCRdist pipeline, a later analysis assigned CDR3 sequences along with most-parsimonious VDJ recombination scenarios. A later analysis defined each TCR beta chain by its CDR3 amino acid sequence plus V-gene family, and excluded reads lacking a unique V-gene family. To address suspected cross-contamination and a sequencing artifact, a later analysis removed approximately 590 highly shared, low-generation-probability nucleotide sequences. For each public chain, a later analysis derived a clonal expansion index from normalized ranks of inferred template counts within each repertoire. Generation probabilities in a later analysis came from a VDJ recombination model fitted to out-of-frame rearrangements, and those results were checked against IGoR. In a later analysis, hypergeometric tests were used to score TCR-TCR, TCR-HLA and TCR-CMV co-occurrence, with a repertoire-size bias correction applied to TCR pairs. False discovery rates were estimated in a later analysis by permuting HLA or CMV assignments 20 times. A later analysis grouped co-occurring TCRs with DBSCAN, adding TCRdist sequence similarity when clustering within HLA-allele-positive subsets. For co-occurrence clustering, repertoires with fewer than 30,000 or more than 120,000 public chains were excluded, along with five repertoires with anomalous nucleotide sharing. The source is immuneACCESS, and TCRdb retained only in-frame sequences with V and J called. Part of the clones is not carried over; for the studies checked, unresolved V genes explain less than half of this, and the remainder is unexplained. V and J calls plus clone size are reproduced from that table; the DNA served to infer D and trimming. In this sample the table shows some 150,000 clones, 82% of which occur a single time. The top ten clonotypes cover approximately 1.6% of the sample.

The cohort comprised some 680 healthy bone marrow donors. At the time of sampling, every cohort member was nominally healthy, though immune exposures that went unrecorded were likely present. The donor was CMV seronegative and belonged to the group of over 300 seronegative cohort members. Each donor provided a peripheral blood sample, and peripheral blood mononuclear cells were used for TCR beta sequencing. The Qiagen DNeasy Blood Extraction Kit was used to extract genomic DNA from the blood cell samples. As concerns this clone: No antigen is known for it. Base qualities are not recorded, but no much larger clone differs from it by a single base.

Study-wide conclusions, independent of this receptor: Roughly uniform sequencing depth across donors was assumed in presence/absence analyses, although this assumption may not hold. In the study, 150 to 200 TCR beta chains were listed as associated with cytomegalovirus. In a later analysis, HLA-associated TCR beta chains were found to be more clonally expanded and to have lower generation probabilities than equally common non-associated chains. In a later genetic analysis, fewer N-insertions in productive TCRs were reported among donors in an Asian-associated ancestry cluster than the roughly 700-donor mean. A cluster of highly shared sequence variants was judged likely to represent a technical artifact of the sequencing pipeline. Linkage disequilibrium might explain the correlated functional status among segregating V segments, but an unknown experimental factor could not be excluded. A further reported finding was that TCR beta sequences accurately predicted the HLA-A and HLA-B alleles for most subjects in the first cohort. In a later analysis, 15,000 to 20,000 TCR beta sequences were associated with specific HLA alleles at a false discovery rate of 0.05. In vitro tests confirmed that three of the cytomegalovirus-associated TCR beta chains recognize cytomegalovirus antigens. In a later analysis, several top co-occurrence clusters were reported to appear linked to parvovirus B19, influenza, CMV and Epstein-Barr virus. Most TCR sequences were seen in very few donors, while some public TCRs were found in many individuals. The only immune exposure information available for the cohort was CMV serostatus. When HLA alleles, especially DR and DQ, strongly co-occurred, TCR associations were difficult to assign to individual alleles. Broadly in line with IMGT annotations, most TCR beta V segments showed up in productive rearrangements about 87% or about 30% of the time in an earlier analysis of 450 to 600 of the donors. A later genetic analysis associated a missense DCLRE1C variant with V-gene and J-gene trimming of TCR beta chains, and an independent cohort replicated the association. Because some donors lacked HLA typing at each locus, the association tests relied only on the typed subset. In both the original and validation cohorts, the classifier was reported to diagnose cytomegalovirus status with high specificity and sensitivity. Because counts were too low, around 17 rarely observed V segments, including chromosome 9 orphons, were left out of the earlier analysis of several hundred of the donors. In a later analysis, the rate of TCR association differed among HLA loci, with DRB1 alleles having the most associated TCRs and HLA-C alleles having the fewest. Only TCR beta chains were sequenced in this cohort, and the absence of alpha or paired-chain data limited detectable features. Some IMGT-functional V segments, including TRBV6-2 and TRBV6-3, could not be distinguished by the 87-base-pair reads and were therefore excluded. The authors suggested that the approach could potentially be extended to other disease states and immunological phenotypes. Most CMV-associated TCR beta chains appeared to be HLA-restricted in a later analysis, and the HLA associations seemed to be driven largely by CMV exposure.

The receptor chain draws on TRBV11-1 and TRBJ2-1; a weak D assignment points to TRBD1 (6 bases agree). The receptor's source is a male donor in good health and CMV-seronegative. Sequenced: PBMCs. The DNA sequence is as follows: TGTGCCAGCAGCTTAGACAGGGTTGGTAATGAGCAGTTCTTC. It encodes CASSLDRVGNEQFF.